This T cell receptor (beta chain) was profiled in a study of cytomegalovirus exposure and HLA in healthy donors. Study details: Drawn from HLA-typed donors, about 85 million unique TCRs were held in an early data release.

Study conclusions and caveats: Per published reports, the classifier diagnosed cytomegalovirus status with high specificity and sensitivity. In a later analysis, parvovirus B19, influenza, CMV and Epstein-Barr virus appeared linked to several top co-occurrence clusters.

To note about this clone: Its specificity is not known.

The CDR3 is 14 residues long. Germline CDR1 and CDR2: MNHEY and SVGAGI. The J segment lost 7 bases and the V segment lost 9 bases, leaving 13 bases of the junction unmatched. 60 Vbeta and 13 Jbeta primers were used in PCR. Generated by immunoSEQ multiplex PCR, the TCRdb table keeps only in-frame clones and is missing some. The sample lists roughly 100,000 clones, 9.4% occurring once. The sequence was obtained from a man in his fifties or sixties in good health and CMV-seropositive. The chain links TRBV6-5 to TRBJ1-2, with 8 bases fitting TRBD1. Sequenced: PBMCs. In nucleotides, the CDR3 is TGTGCCAGTACCGCCGGGACAGGCGGGGGTGGCTACACCTTC. Residues: CASTAGTGGGGYTF.